This T cell receptor (beta chain) was captured in a study of T-cell memory formation after mild COVID-19. Many counts were recorded for this clonotype. What it binds is unknown. Study findings and constraints: Clones from the second wave (peaking day 37) had unconfirmed SARS-CoV-2 specificity. For contracting clones, CD4+ ones sat mainly in CM and EM, CD8+ in EMRA.

V lost 0 bases, J lost 2 bases, and 16 bases lay in between. The CDR3 contains 18 residues. Germline CDR1 is LGHNA and CDR2 is YSLEER. Each CDR3 protein is one row after TCRdb ran MiXCR on the 5' RACE reads. There are about 280,000 distinct CDR3 sequences in the sample; under 8.5% occur only once, and approximately 23% lies in the top ten. This sequence joins TRBV4-3 and TRBJ2-2; no firm D call. What was sequenced was PBMCs or a T cell subset sorted from them (not recorded which). The source is a young man who had mild COVID-19 (a few samples of this study predate the infection). Cell type and time point are not known. CDR3 coding DNA: TGCGCCAGCAGCCAAGAGCGGCAGGTGGTTTTTAACACCGGGGAGCTGTTTTTT. Translating gives CASSQERQVVFNTGELFF.